This passage covers 20 T cell receptor beta chains from one sample sequenced in a study of cytomegalovirus exposure and HLA in healthy donors (dated by TCRdb to 2016 to 2017). To prepare the library, the immunoSEQ multiplex PCR assay was applied. For the multiplex PCR, a mixture combining 60 forward primers for TCR Vbeta segments and 13 reverse primers for TCR Jbeta segments was used. What TCRdb holds here is the immuneACCESS table cut down to in-frame rearrangements. Part of the clones is not present; checked against another copy, under half of the missing clones reflect an unresolved V gene, and the others are unexplained. Across this sample there are some 110,000 clones, with 80% to 85% seen only once. The ten top clones hold roughly 20% of the sample. Sequenced input: PBMCs. The receptors were gathered from a man aged 25-40 years in good health and CMV-seropositive.

This clone was counted a few times. The DNA for the CDR3 is TGTGCCAGCAGCTCCTGGGACAGGGTACAAGAGCAGTACTTC. This translates into CASSSWDRVQEQYF. This chain connects TRBV7-6 to TRBJ2-7, with 9 bases fitting TRBD1. Germline loops: CDR1 SGHVS, CDR2 FNYEAQ. V gave up 4 bases and J gave up 7 bases; unmatched junction bases: 8. The CDR3 totals 14 residues.

This chain joins TRBV2 and TRBJ2-3; 14 bases are a match to TRBD2. V lost 5 bases, J lost 4 bases, and 8 bases stayed unmatched. Germline assignment: CDR1 SNHLY and CDR2 FYNNEI. This CDR3 has 17 amino acids. CDR3 region: CASSLTSGRARSDTQYF. CDR3 in DNA: TGTGCCAGCAGTTTGACTAGCGGGAGGGCCCGTTCAGATACGCAGTATTTT. The complete variable domain, with remaining parts taken from reference TRBV2 and TRBJ2-3, reads EPEVTQTPSHQVTQMGQEVILRCVPISNHLYFYWYRQILGQKVEFLVSFYNNEISEKSEIFDDQFSVERPDGSNFTLKIRSTKLEDSAMYFCASSLTSGRARSDTQYFGPGTRLTVL.

This clone was recorded once. The chain employs TRBV11-3 and TRBJ2-2; D is possibly TRBD2 (6 bases). V lost 5 bases to trimming and J lost 4 bases, with 17 bases between them. CDR3 length: 16 residues. The germline gives CDR1 SGHNT, CDR2 YENEEA. The CDR3 protein is CASSAGRETPTGELFF. The CDR3 DNA reads as TGTGCCAGCAGCGCCGGCCGGGAGACACCCACCGGGGAGCTGTTTTTT. The full variable domain, with the rest looked up from reference TRBV11-3 and TRBJ2-2, is EAGVVQSPRYKIIEKKQPVAFWCNPISGHNTLYWYLQNLGQGPELLIRYENEEAVDDSQLPKDRFSAERLKGVDSTLKIQPAELGDSAVYLCASSAGRETPTGELFFGEGSRLTVL.

The chain carries TRBV18 and TRBJ2-5; D is possibly TRBD2 (6 bases). The CDR3 consists of 13 residues. Trimming took off 2 bases at V and 3 bases at J, with 7 bases between the two ends. Per germline, CDR1 KGHSH and CDR2 LQKENI. The CDR3 DNA is TGTGCCAGCTCACCAAAGCGGGAAGAGACCCAGTACTTC. This sequence encodes CASSPKREETQYF. The full variable domain, rest sourced from reference TRBV18 and TRBJ2-5, is NAGVMQNPRHLVRRRGQEARLRCSPMKGHSHVYWYRQLPEEGLKFMVYLQKENIIDESGMPKERFSAEFPKEGPSILRIQQVVRGDSAAYFCASSPKREETQYFGPGTRLLVL.

This rearrangement joins TRBV7-9 to TRBJ2-7, with TRBD1 identical over 9 bases. V shed 6 bases and J 6 bases; nucleotides not matched to a gene: 9. From germline, CDR1 is SEHNR and CDR2 FQNEAQ (reference sequence). The CDR3 is 14 residues long. CDR3 coding DNA: TGTGCCAGCAGACTTACAGGGGGCGCGTTCGAGCAGTACGTC. This gives the protein CASRLTGGAFEQYV.

This chain connects TRBV6-1 to TRBJ2-3, with 7 bases aligning to TRBD1. V was clipped by 0 bases and J by 2 bases; unmatched bases: 11. The CDR3 is made up of 18 amino acids. Germline CDR1 reads MNHNS; CDR2 reads SASEGT. The CDR3 DNA is TGTGCCAGCAGTGAAGCGACGTTTTCAGGGGGATCCACAGATACGCAGTATTTT. Translating gives CASSEATFSGGSTDTQYF.

This clone appeared a single time. The genes are TRBV7-2 and TRBJ1-6; possibly TRBD1 for D (5 bases). Germline V gene lookup returns CDR1 SGHTA and CDR2 FQGNSA. The CDR3 sequence is 17 residues long. V dropped 2 bases and J dropped 0 bases, with 11 bases sitting between them. CDR3 region: CASSLYGGSSYNSPLHF. CDR3 bases: TGTGCCAGCAGCTTATATGGGGGGAGCTCCTATAATTCACCCCTCCACTTT.

This CDR3 is CASARDNYGYTF. In DNA form, the CDR3 reads TGTGCCAGCGCGCGGGATAACTATGGCTACACCTTC. V is TRBV2 and J is TRBJ1-2; D gene unclear. Germline loops: CDR1 SNHLY, CDR2 FYNNEI. V shed 8 bases and J shed 1 base, with 8 bases lying between them. This CDR3 has 12 residues.

This clone was detected a few times. The chain employs TRBV9 and TRBJ2-7; 9 bases fit TRBD1. Germline assignment: CDR1 SGDLS and CDR2 YYNGEE. V was clipped by 5 bases and J by 0 bases; unmatched bases: 6. This CDR3 comprises 15 residues. CDR3 loop: CASSSGQGPSYEQYF. In DNA, the CDR3 is TGTGCCAGCAGTTCAGGACAGGGGCCCTCCTACGAGCAGTACTTC.

The chain links TRBV4-2 to TRBJ1-5; 9 nucleotides align to TRBD1. CDR1 LGHNA and CDR2 YNFKEQ come from the germline V gene. This CDR3 contains 14 residues. After removal of 4 bases from V and 6 bases from J, the junction contained 4 bases not matched to a gene. DNA for the CDR3: TGTGCCAGCAGCCTGGACAGGGGAGGTCAGCCCCAGCATTTT. Residues: CASSLDRGGQPQHF.

This sequence joins TRBV18 and TRBJ1-1, with 10 bases identical to TRBD1. V lost 3 bases to trimming and J lost 5 bases; unmatched junction nucleotides: 6. Germline V gene data show CDR1 as KGHSH and CDR2 as LQKENI. The CDR3 runs to 15 residues. CDR3 in amino acids: CASSPVDRGPTEAFF. CDR3 DNA sequence: TGTGCCAGCTCACCGGTCGACAGGGGGCCTACTGAAGCTTTCTTT.

The chain employs TRBV6-5 and TRBJ2-5, with TRBD1 identical over 10 bases. The V gene end was trimmed by 6 bases and the J gene end by 4 bases; junction bases not matched to a gene: 8. Germline V gives CDR1 MNHEY, CDR2 SVGAGI. The CDR3 contains 15 residues. DNA of the CDR3: TGTGCCAGCAGGGGTAACGACAGGGGGCTAGAGACCCAGTACTTC. Its protein product is CASRGNDRGLETQYF.

This clone was detected only once. The J gene is TRBJ2-1, the V gene TRBV4-2; D is uncertain. There are 12 residues in the CDR3. The germline gives CDR1 LGHNA, CDR2 YNFKEQ. V was clipped by 0 bases and J by 8 bases, with 5 bases between them. The CDR3 loop is CASSQDRDEQFF. CDR3 nucleotide sequence: TGTGCCAGCAGCCAAGATCGTGATGAGCAGTTCTTC.

This sequence joins TRBV7-9 and TRBJ1-3; TRBD1 matches 7 bases. CDR1 SEHNR and CDR2 FQNEAQ come from the germline V gene (reference sequence). CDR3 length: 17 residues. Trimming removed 5 bases from V and 0 bases from J; junction bases left unmatched: 10. CDR3 sequence (DNA): TGTGCCAGCAGCAGTCAACAGGGGAAACTCTCTGGAAACACCATATATTTT. Translated, it gives CASSSQQGKLSGNTIYF.

With regard to this clone: Other DNA sequences in this sample translate to the same CDR3. The chain uses TRBV4-2 and TRBJ2-4; maybe TRBD2 (6 bases). V dropped 3 bases and J dropped 3 bases, with 15 bases sitting between them. The CDR3 extends over 16 amino acids. Germline V gives CDR1 LGHNA, CDR2 YNFKEQ. The CDR3, as DNA: TGTGCCAGCAGCCATGTAGGAGGGTATGTCAAAAACATTCAGTACTTC. This translates into CASSHVGGYVKNIQYF.

J is TRBJ2-1 and V is TRBV6-5; 11 nucleotides match TRBD2. CDR1 is MNHEY and CDR2 is SVGAGI in the germline V gene. The CDR3 length is 15 residues. Trimming took 6 bases from V and 5 from J; bases not matched to a gene: 6. The CDR3 region is CASSYGTSGDNEQFF. The CDR3 DNA sequence: TGTGCCAGCAGCTACGGGACTAGCGGCGACAATGAGCAGTTCTTC.

The chain carries TRBV6-1 and TRBJ1-6; tentatively, D is TRBD1 (5 bases). CDR3 size: 13 residues. The germline V and J ends were trimmed by 4 bases and 8 bases, with 9 bases remaining between them. Germline values: CDR1 MNHNS, CDR2 SASEGT. The CDR3 loop reads CASSGLRDSPLHF. The CDR3 region has the DNA TGTGCCAGCAGTGGGCTCAGGGATTCACCCCTCCACTTT.

This clone came up a few times. The V call is TRBV9, the J call TRBJ2-5; possible D gene TRBD2, 5 bases. The germline V and J ends were trimmed by 4 bases and 2 bases, with 18 bases remaining between them. The germline CDR1 and CDR2 sequences are SGDLS and YYNGEE. This CDR3 has 16 amino acids. The CDR3 DNA follows: TGTGCCAGCAGCCCTCGCCAGGACCAGCGGCAAGAGACCCAGTACTTC. It translates to CASSPRQDQRQETQYF.

This chain joins TRBV19 and TRBJ2-1; 11 bases match TRBD2. Germline CDR1 and CDR2: LNHDA and SQIVND (reference sequence). The CDR3 is made up of 15 amino acids. V gave up 5 bases and J gave up 7 bases; unmatched junction bases: 7. CDR3 sequence: CASSFRTSGQNEQFF. The DNA of the CDR3 is TGTGCCAGTAGTTTCAGGACTAGCGGGCAAAATGAGCAGTTCTTC.

The chain carries TRBV28 and TRBJ2-1, with 9 bases fitting TRBD1. This CDR3 has 16 amino acids. V gave up 6 bases and J gave up 7 bases; unmatched junction bases: 13. CDR1 MDHEN and CDR2 SYDVKM come from the germline V gene. CDR3 protein: CASSLPTGTGRNEQFF. CDR3 DNA sequence: TGTGCCAGCAGCCTGCCGACCGGGACAGGGAGAAATGAGCAGTTCTTC.